A selection of T cell receptor beta chains follows, all from one sample in a study of blood T cell repertoires in COVID-19. Clones were read by immunoSEQ multiplex PCR, and TCRdb kept only the in-frame ones, dropping some. The sample contains tens of thousands of clones, 80% to 90% of which appear only once. The sample was peripheral blood. The origin of the receptors is a human donor with active COVID-19. The donor label of this sample is uncertain. Both conserved end residues are part of each CDR3. Fields, in order: clone size, CDR3 length, J gene, V gene, D gene, CDR3 protein, CDR3 DNA. D genes are given only for firm matches. Clone size appears in some rows only: once, few, many, or a class for an expanded clone.

. | 13 | TRBJ1-5 | TRBV6-2/TRBV6-3 | . | CASSLEYLQPQHF | TGTGCCAGCAGTTTGGAGTATCTACAGCCCCAGCATTTT
few | 15 | TRBJ2-1 | TRBV28 | TRBD2 | CASNKRTSSYNEQFF | TGTGCCAGCAACAAGAGGACTAGCTCCTACAATGAGCAGTTCTTC
once | 15 | TRBJ1-1 | TRBV7-2 | . | CASSLAPGGNTEAFF | TGTGCCAGCAGCTTAGCCCCCGGGGGGAACACTGAAGCTTTCTTT
. | 15 | TRBJ2-4 | TRBV3-1/TRBV3-2 | TRBD2 | CASRTSGGVKNIQYF | TGTGCCAGCAGGACTAGCGGGGGGGTCAAAAACATTCAGTACTTC
once | 14 | TRBJ2-4 | TRBV2 | TRBD1 | CASRDRVTKNIQYF | TGTGCCAGCAGGGACAGGGTGACCAAAAACATTCAGTACTTC
. | 14 | TRBJ1-1 | TRBV6-5 | . | CASEQLGGGTEAFF | TGTGCCAGCGAGCAGTTGGGGGGGGGCACTGAAGCTTTCTTT
. | 12 | TRBJ2-3 | TRBV30 | . | CAWSRRSDTQYF | TGTGCCTGGAGCCGGAGGTCAGATACGCAGTATTTT
. | 17 | TRBJ1-2 | TRBV7-9 | . | CASSLGATGGLSGGYTF | TGTGCCAGCAGCTTGGGGGCGACAGGCGGCCTCTCTGGCGGCTACACCTTC
once | 16 | TRBJ1-5 | TRBV30 | TRBD1 | CAWTRQGVYSNQPQHF | TGTGCCTGGACCCGACAGGGGGTTTATAGCAATCAGCCCCAGCATTTT
. | 12 | TRBJ1-2 | TRBV28 | TRBD1 | CASSFNRGGYTF | TGTGCCAGCAGTTTTAACAGGGGTGGCTACACCTTC
. | 17 | TRBJ2-2 | TRBV19 | TRBD2 | CASSIGRGALNTGELFF | TGTGCCAGTAGTATAGGGCGGGGGGCATTGAACACCGGGGAGCTGTTTTTT
. | 13 | TRBJ2-5 | TRBV5-1 | . | CASRQGMEETQYF | TGCGCCAGCAGGCAGGGTATGGAAGAGACCCAGTACTTC
. | 15 | TRBJ2-5 | TRBV14 | TRBD2 | CASSPPGGAGETQYF | TGTGCCAGCAGCCCCCCCGGGGGGGCCGGAGAGACCCAGTACTTC
. | 18 | TRBJ2-7 | TRBV5-1 | TRBD2 | CASSLGSGLAGAPKEQYF | TGCGCCAGCAGCTTGGGGTCGGGGCTAGCGGGAGCCCCTAAGGAGCAGTACTTC
. | 13 | TRBJ1-5 | TRBV7-3 | . | CASSLGASQPQHF | TGTGCCAGCAGCCTGGGGGCGAGTCAGCCCCAGCATTTT
once | 14 | TRBJ2-7 | TRBV10-3 | . | CAIRNQGKFYEQYF | TGTGCCATCAGGAATCAGGGTAAATTCTACGAGCAGTACTTC
. | 16 | TRBJ1-6 | TRBV6-2/TRBV6-3 | . | CASSPDWTPSGSPLHF | TGTGCCAGCAGCCCCGATTGGACGCCCAGCGGTTCACCCCTCCACTTT
. | 16 | TRBJ2-5 | TRBV7-8 | TRBD2 | CASSLELTGGGETQYF | TGTGCCAGCAGCTTAGAGTTAACTGGGGGGGGAGAGACCCAGTACTTC
. | 13 | TRBJ2-1 | TRBV7-3 | . | CASSSGTGNEQFF | TGTGCCAGCAGCTCCGGGACTGGGAATGAGCAGTTCTTC
. | 16 | TRBJ2-1 | TRBV11-1 | TRBD1 | CASSLRRQGAYNEQFF | TGTGCCAGCAGCTTAAGGAGACAGGGGGCATACAATGAGCAGTTCTTC
. | 13 | TRBJ2-3 | TRBV11-1 | . | CASSLGQVDTQYF | TGTGCCAGCAGCTTAGGGCAGGTGGATACGCAGTATTTT
few | 15 | TRBJ1-5 | TRBV19 | TRBD1 | CASTQGQGGNQPQHF | TGTGCCAGTACTCAGGGACAGGGGGGGAATCAGCCCCAGCATTTT
. | 15 | TRBJ1-2 | TRBV5-1 | . | CASRYLPETNYGYTF | TGCGCCAGCAGATATCTGCCAGAAACTAACTATGGCTACACCTTC
. | 13 | TRBJ2-5 | TRBV10-3 | TRBD1 | CAIRTGGQETQYF | TGTGCCATCAGGACAGGGGGCCAAGAGACCCAGTACTTC
. | 15 | TRBJ2-1 | TRBV7-9 | TRBD1 | CASREAGGRYNEQFF | TGTGCCAGCAGGGAAGCAGGGGGACGGTACAATGAGCAGTTCTTC
. | 14 | TRBJ1-5 | TRBV4-1 | . | CASSPTGLSQPQHF | TGCGCCAGCAGTCCCACCGGGTTGAGTCAGCCCCAGCATTTT
. | 13 | TRBJ2-1 | TRBV28 | . | CASSYANYNEQFF | TGTGCCAGCAGTTATGCGAACTACAATGAGCAGTTCTTC
. | 16 | TRBJ2-3 | TRBV6-5 | TRBD2 | CASSYSPSGLTDTQYF | TGTGCCAGCAGTTACTCACCTAGCGGGCTAACAGATACGCAGTATTTT
. | 13 | TRBJ2-7 | TRBV5-1 | . | CASSPGWGDEQYF | TGCGCCAGCAGCCCAGGATGGGGCGACGAGCAGTACTTC
. | 17 | TRBJ1-6 | TRBV6-2/TRBV6-3 | TRBD1 | CASSYSTRDSYNSPLHF | TGTGCCAGCAGTTACTCGACCCGGGACAGCTATAATTCACCCCTCCACTTT
. | 14 | TRBJ1-1 | TRBV5-6 | . | CASSRLRGVTEAFF | TGTGCCAGCAGCAGGTTGCGGGGGGTGACTGAAGCTTTCTTT
. | 15 | TRBJ2-6 | TRBV5-1 | . | CASSPSLSGANVLTF | TGCGCCAGCAGCCCCAGTCTCTCTGGGGCCAACGTCCTGACTTTC
. | 16 | TRBJ2-3 | TRBV29-1 | TRBD2 | CSVPGPPSGRGDTQYF | TGCAGCGTTCCCGGGCCCCCTAGCGGGAGAGGAGATACGCAGTATTTT
few | 14 | TRBJ2-7 | TRBV24-1 | . | CATSDLSGDGEQYF | TGTGCCACCAGTGATTTGTCAGGGGACGGGGAGCAGTACTTC
. | 14 | TRBJ2-1 | TRBV4-1 | . | CASSPGDGYNEQFF | TGCGCCAGCAGCCCGGGGGACGGATACAATGAGCAGTTCTTC
. | 15 | TRBJ2-5 | TRBV5-4 | TRBD2 | CASSLAGGIQETQYF | TGTGCCAGCAGCCTAGCGGGTGGGATTCAAGAGACCCAGTACTTC
once | 15 | TRBJ2-5 | TRBV6-6 | . | CASSYALGVQETQYF | TGTGCCAGCAGTTACGCTTTAGGGGTCCAAGAGACCCAGTACTTC
. | 13 | TRBJ1-2 | TRBV6-1 | TRBD1 | CASSESIQGGYTF | TGTGCCAGCAGTGAATCCATACAGGGGGGCTACACCTTC
. | 16 | TRBJ1-2 | TRBV3-1/TRBV3-2 | TRBD1 | CASSSWTGPSDYGYTF | TGTGCCAGCAGCTCTTGGACAGGCCCCTCTGACTATGGCTACACCTTC
. | 15 | TRBJ2-3 | TRBV5-1 | TRBD2 | CASSLDGGGGDTQYF | TGCGCCAGCAGCTTGGACGGCGGGGGAGGAGATACGCAGTATTTT
. | 13 | TRBJ1-4 | TRBV6-2/TRBV6-3 | . | CASSQSPFVKLFF | TGTGCCAGCAGTCAAAGCCCCTTTGTAAAACTGTTTTTT
once | 18 | TRBJ2-1 | TRBV4-1 | TRBD2 | CASSHHMAGGANYNEQFF | TGCGCCAGCAGCCACCACATGGCGGGGGGGGCCAACTACAATGAGCAGTTCTTC
. | 15 | TRBJ1-5 | TRBV5-4 | . | CASSLDGRVDQPQHF | TGTGCCAGCAGCTTGGACGGCAGGGTTGATCAGCCCCAGCATTTT
. | 12 | TRBJ1-5 | TRBV12-3/TRBV12-4 | . | CASSDSRQPQHF | TGTGCCAGCAGTGACAGTCGTCAGCCCCAGCATTTT
. | 11 | TRBJ1-2 | TRBV6-5 | . | CASGRGSGYTF | TGTGCCAGCGGCAGGGGTTCTGGCTACACCTTC
few | 16 | TRBJ2-3 | TRBV5-4 | TRBD2 | CASSLAAGGPPDTQYF | TGTGCCAGCAGCTTGGCCGCGGGGGGGCCCCCAGATACGCAGTATTTT
. | 15 | TRBJ1-3 | TRBV7-7 | . | CASSLVHGSGNTIYF | TGTGCTAGCAGCTTAGTGCACGGCTCTGGAAACACCATATATTTT
. | 14 | TRBJ1-1 | TRBV5-1 | . | CASSLAVGGTEAFF | TGCGCCAGCAGCTTGGCGGTGGGGGGAACTGAAGCTTTCTTT
. | 15 | TRBJ1-1 | TRBV7-8 | TRBD1 | CASSLWDRRNTEAFF | TGTGCCAGCAGCCTCTGGGACAGGCGGAACACTGAAGCTTTCTTT
. | 16 | TRBJ2-1 | TRBV11-2 | TRBD1 | CASSLVVSRGWNEQFF | TGTGCCAGCAGCTTAGTAGTCTCCAGGGGGTGGAATGAGCAGTTCTTC